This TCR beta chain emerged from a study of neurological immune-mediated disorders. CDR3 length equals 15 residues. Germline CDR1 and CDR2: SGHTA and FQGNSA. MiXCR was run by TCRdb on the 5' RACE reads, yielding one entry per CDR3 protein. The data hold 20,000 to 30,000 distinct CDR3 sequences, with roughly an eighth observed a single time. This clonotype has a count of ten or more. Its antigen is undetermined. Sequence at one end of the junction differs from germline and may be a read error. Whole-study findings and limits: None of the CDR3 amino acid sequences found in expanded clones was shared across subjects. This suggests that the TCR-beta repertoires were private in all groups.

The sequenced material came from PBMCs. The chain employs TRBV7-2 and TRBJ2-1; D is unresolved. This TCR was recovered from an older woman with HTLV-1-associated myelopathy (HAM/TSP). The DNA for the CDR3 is TGTGTCAGCAGCTTAGGCCCTAGAATCGCCGGTGAGCAGTTCTTC. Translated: CVSSLGPRIAGEQFF.